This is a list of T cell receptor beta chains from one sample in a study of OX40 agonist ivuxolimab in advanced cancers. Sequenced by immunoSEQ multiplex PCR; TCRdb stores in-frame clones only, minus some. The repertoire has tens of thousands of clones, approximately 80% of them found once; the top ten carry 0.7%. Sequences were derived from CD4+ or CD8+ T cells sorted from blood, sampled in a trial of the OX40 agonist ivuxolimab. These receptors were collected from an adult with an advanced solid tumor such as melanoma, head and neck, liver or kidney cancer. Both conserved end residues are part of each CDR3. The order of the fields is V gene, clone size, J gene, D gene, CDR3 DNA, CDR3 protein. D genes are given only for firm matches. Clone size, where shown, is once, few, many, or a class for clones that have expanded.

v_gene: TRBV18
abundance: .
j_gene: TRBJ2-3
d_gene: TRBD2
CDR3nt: TGTGCCAGCTCACCTGGGCTAGCGGGAGAGGTAGATACGCAGTATTTT
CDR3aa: CASSPGLAGEVDTQYF

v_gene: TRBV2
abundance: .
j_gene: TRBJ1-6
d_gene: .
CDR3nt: TGTGCCAGCAGTGAAGGGGTAGGGTCACCCCTCCACTTT
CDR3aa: CASSEGVGSPLHF

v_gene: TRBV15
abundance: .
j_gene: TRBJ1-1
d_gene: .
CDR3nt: TGTGCCACCAGCAGAGATCCAGAGTCCGAAGCTTTCTTT
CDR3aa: CATSRDPESEAFF

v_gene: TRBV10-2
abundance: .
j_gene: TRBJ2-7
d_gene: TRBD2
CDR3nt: TGCGCCAGCAGTCCAGGTCGGCGGGGGTTTGCCGAGCAGTACTTC
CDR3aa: CASSPGRRGFAEQYF

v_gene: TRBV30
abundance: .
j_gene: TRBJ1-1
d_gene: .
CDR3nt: TGTGCCTGGACAAGACAGAGGAACACTGAAGCTTTCTTT
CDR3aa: CAWTRQRNTEAFF

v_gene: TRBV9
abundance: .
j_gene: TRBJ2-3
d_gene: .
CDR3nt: TGTGCCAGCAGCGTAGATGCATTCTCGGATACGCAGTATTTT
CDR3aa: CASSVDAFSDTQYF

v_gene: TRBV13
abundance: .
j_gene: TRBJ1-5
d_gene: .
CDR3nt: TGTGCCAGCAGCTTAGGCGGATGGGCAGGGGACAATCAGCCCCAGCATTTT
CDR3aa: CASSLGGWAGDNQPQHF

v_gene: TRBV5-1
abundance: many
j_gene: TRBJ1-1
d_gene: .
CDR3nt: TGCGCCAGCAAGGGGGGTGGGGTCGATCCTGAAGCTTTCTTT
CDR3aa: CASKGGGVDPEAFF

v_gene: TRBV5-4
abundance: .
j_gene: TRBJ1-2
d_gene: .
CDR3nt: TGTGCCAGCAGCTTAACAGACTATGGCTACACCTTC
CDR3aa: CASSLTDYGYTF

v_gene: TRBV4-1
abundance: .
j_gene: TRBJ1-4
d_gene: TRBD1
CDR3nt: TGCGCCAGCAGCGCGACCCGGGACAGGGGGGGAGAACTGTTTTTT
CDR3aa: CASSATRDRGGELFF

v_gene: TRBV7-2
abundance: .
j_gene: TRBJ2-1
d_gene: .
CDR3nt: TGTGCCAGCAGCTTAGGACCTAACAATGAGCAGTTCTTC
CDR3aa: CASSLGPNNEQFF

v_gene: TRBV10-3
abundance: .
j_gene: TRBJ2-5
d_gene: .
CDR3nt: TGTGCCATCAGTGAGTCGGGCCTGGGGGCCCAGTACTTC
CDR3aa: CAISESGLGAQYF

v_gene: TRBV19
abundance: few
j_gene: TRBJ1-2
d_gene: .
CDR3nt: TGTGCCAGTAGTCTCAGGACAGATTATGGCTACACCTTC
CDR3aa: CASSLRTDYGYTF

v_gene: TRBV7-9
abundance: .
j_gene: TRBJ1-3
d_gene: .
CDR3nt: TGTGCCAGCAGCCCACCTGGGACATCTGCGTCCTCTGGAAACACCATATATTTT
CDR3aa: CASSPPGTSASSGNTIYF

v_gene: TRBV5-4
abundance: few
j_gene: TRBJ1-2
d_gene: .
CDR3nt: TGTGCCAGCAGCTTGAACAGAGGCTATGGCTACACCTTC
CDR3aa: CASSLNRGYGYTF